The clone carrying this T cell receptor beta chain was seen repeatedly, ten times or more. What it binds is unknown. The data stem from a study of spatial heterogeneity in lung cancer. Notes on the study in general: Ubiquitous expanded tumor TCRs showed up in blood more at resection than follow-up.

The sample's time point: sample taken at primary tumor resection. Material for sequencing was whole RNA from tumor, nontumor lung or frozen PBMC, left unsorted. The cohort: 70 to 75 early-stage, untreated non-small cell lung cancer patients. V shed 4 bases and J shed 7 bases, with 10 bases lying between them. Germline V gives CDR1 SEHNR, CDR2 FQNEAQ (reference sequence). This CDR3 has 12 residues. The study tagged each TCR cDNA molecule with a unique molecular identifier. TCRdb re-derived calls from the 5' RACE reads in MiXCR, one entry per CDR3 protein. The sample records just under 40,000 distinct CDR3 sequences, around 5.8% being singletons.

The sequence came from a male donor with early-stage non-small cell lung cancer. This chain joins TRBV7-9 and TRBJ1-1; tentatively, D is TRBD1 (5 bases). The sample was PBMCs, taken at surgery. The CDR3 protein is CASSWVTVEAFF. As DNA, the CDR3 is TGTGCCAGCAGCTGGGTGACAGTTGAAGCTTTCTTT.